A selection of T cell receptor beta chains follows, all from one sample in a study of post-analysis software for immune sequencing data. TCRdb re-derived calls from the PCR reads in MiXCR, one entry per CDR3 protein. The sample lists approximately 570,000 distinct CDR3 sequences, around 40% occurring once. What was sequenced was blood. The receptor source for this set is a girl between 10 and 17 years old with multiple sclerosis. Each CDR3 is given with its conserved first and last residue. The D gene is left open where the match is weak. The size field is filled for only some rows; it gives once, few, many or a size class.

>TRBJ2-5|few|.|TRBV29-1
TGCAGCCCTCAGGATCAAGAGACCCAGTACTTC
CSPQDQETQYF
>TRBJ2-5|few|TRBD2|TRBV20-1
TGCAGTGCTAGATTAGGACTAGCGGGGCTCCGGGCGGAGACCCAGTACTTC
CSARLGLAGLRAETQYF
>TRBJ2-7|.|.|TRBV5-1
TGCGCCAGCAGCCCTCCCGGGGCCACCTACGAGCAGTACTTC
CASSPPGATYEQYF
>TRBJ2-3|.|TRBD2|TRBV13
TGTGCCAGCAGCTTAGCCCTCGGACTAGCAGTCACAGATACGCAGTATTTT
CASSLALGLAVTDTQYF
>TRBJ2-5|few|.|TRBV29-1
TGCAGCGTTGAGCCCGAGGGGTTGGAGACCCAGTACTTC
CSVEPEGLETQYF
>TRBJ1-4|.|TRBD1|TRBV5-1
TGCGCCAGCAGCTTGGCACAGGGGATCGGGGCAACTAATGAAAAACTGTTTTTT
CASSLAQGIGATNEKLFF
>TRBJ2-5|.|TRBD2|TRBV18
TGTGCCAGCAAGGGACTAGCGGCAGGGGAGACCCAGTACTTC
CASKGLAAGETQYF
>TRBJ2-5|.|.|TRBV5-1
TGCGCCAGCAGCTTGGGGAGTGGAGGGACAGAGACCCAGTACTTC
CASSLGSGGTETQYF
>TRBJ2-3|.|.|TRBV30
TGTGCCTGGAGTTACAATACGGGAGACAGCAGTCCGCAGTATTTT
CAWSYNTGDSSPQYF
>TRBJ1-1|few|TRBD1|TRBV2
TGTGCCAACTCGACAGGGGGACCCATGAACACTGAAGCTTTCTTT
CANSTGGPMNTEAFF
>TRBJ2-1|.|.|TRBV7-6
TGTGCCAGCAGCTTAGATCTCGGGTCCGAGCAGTTCTTC
CASSLDLGSEQFF
>TRBJ1-1|.|.|TRBV12-3/TRBV12-4
TGTGCCAGCAGTTTTCGGAGTACTGAAGCTTTCTTT
CASSFRSTEAFF
>TRBJ1-5|.|.|TRBV11-2
TGTGCCAGCAGCCCCATGGCGGGAGGCAATCAGCCCCAGCATTTT
CASSPMAGGNQPQHF
>TRBJ2-5|.|TRBD2|TRBV4-1
TGCGCCAGCAGACAACTAGCGGGAGAAGAGACCCAGTACTTC
CASRQLAGEETQYF
>TRBJ2-5|.|.|TRBV3-1
TGTGCCAGCAGCCAAGATTCGGGGGGCAAGGAGACCCAGTACTTC
CASSQDSGGKETQYF
>TRBJ1-2|.|TRBD1|TRBV6-5
TGTGCCAGCAGGGACAGGGAGGTCTATGGCTACACCTTC
CASRDREVYGYTF
>TRBJ2-1|once|.|TRBV27
TGTGCCAGCAGTTTAGATATCACTCCATTCTACGAGCAGTTCTTC
CASSLDITPFYEQFF
>TRBJ2-1|.|.|TRBV29-1
TGCAGCGTTGTGTACGGGCCCCGGTATGAGCAGTTCTTC
CSVVYGPRYEQFF
>TRBJ1-5|.|TRBD1|TRBV12-3/TRBV12-4
TGTGCCAGCAGTCAGAGACAGGGGGCGATTAGCAATCAGCCCCAGCATTTT
CASSQRQGAISNQPQHF
>TRBJ1-2|.|.|TRBV29-1
TGCAGCGTTGAAAGCGGGGGGCGAGGCTACACCTTC
CSVESGGRGYTF
>TRBJ2-6|.|.|TRBV20-1
TGCAGTGCTAGAGATAGCCCTGGGGCCAACGTCCTGACTTTC
CSARDSPGANVLTF
>TRBJ2-5|.|.|TRBV3-1
TGTGCCAGCAGCCAGAGGAATACCCTGGAGACCCAGTACTTC
CASSQRNTLETQYF
>TRBJ2-7|few|TRBD2|TRBV7-6
TGTGCCAGCAGCCCTGGGACTAGCGCTTCCTACGAGCAGTACTTC
CASSPGTSASYEQYF
>TRBJ2-7|few|TRBD2|TRBV7-9
TGTGCCAGCAGCTTTTCCCAGTCGGGGGGCTACGAGCAGTACTTC
CASSFSQSGGYEQYF
>TRBJ2-3|.|TRBD2|TRBV5-1
TGCGCCAGCAGCTTGGATCCGCGGGGGGGCGTCACAGATACGCAGTATTTT
CASSLDPRGGVTDTQYF
>TRBJ1-1|few|.|TRBV29-1
TGCAGCGTTGAAGATGTTGTGCGGACGGCTTTCTTT
CSVEDVVRTAFF
>TRBJ1-5|.|.|TRBV20-1
TGCAGTGCTAGAGAGGTAGCAGGGGACGCTCAGCCCCAGCATTTT
CSAREVAGDAQPQHF
>TRBJ2-3|few|TRBD2|TRBV6-6
TGTGCCAGCTTAACTAGCGGGAGGGGTTCAGATACGCAGTATTTT
CASLTSGRGSDTQYF
>TRBJ2-3|.|TRBD2|TRBV10-3
TGTGCCATCAGTGAGTTCGAGAGGACTAGCGGAGATACGCAGTATTTT
CAISEFERTSGDTQYF
>TRBJ1-2|.|.|TRBV10-3
TGTGCCATCAGTGATATCGGAACTAACTATGGCTACACCTTC
CAISDIGTNYGYTF
>TRBJ2-3|.|TRBD2|TRBV20-1
TGCAGCCTAGCGGGGGGGCCAGGAGATACGCAGTATTTT
CSLAGGPGDTQYF
>TRBJ2-5|few|TRBD1|TRBV29-1
TGCAGCGTTCCGGACAGGGTCAGGCAAGAGACCCAGTACTTC
CSVPDRVRQETQYF
>TRBJ1-2|.|.|TRBV12-3/TRBV12-4
TGTGCCAGCAGCCCGAGGGGGACCCCTAACTATGGCTACACCTTC
CASSPRGTPNYGYTF
>TRBJ2-3|.|TRBD2|TRBV7-9
TGTGCCAGCAGCTTACGGGTTTCGGGGACTAGCGTCACAGATACGCAGTATTTT
CASSLRVSGTSVTDTQYF
>TRBJ1-2|.|.|TRBV4-1
TGCGCCAGCAGCCAAGACGGGACTACCACCTATGGCTACACCTTC
CASSQDGTTTYGYTF
>TRBJ2-5|few|.|TRBV5-6
TGTGCCAGCAGCATCCCGACTCGCCACCCATATCAAGAGACCCAGTACTTC
CASSIPTRHPYQETQYF
>TRBJ2-5|few|.|TRBV20-1
TGCAGTGCTAGAGCGGCGGAAGAGACCCAGTACTTC
CSARAAEETQYF
>TRBJ2-7|.|TRBD2|TRBV5-1
TGCGCCAGCAGCTTGGTTCTAGCGGGAGATTTTTCCTACGAGCAGTACTTC
CASSLVLAGDFSYEQYF
>TRBJ2-5|.|TRBD1|TRBV7-9
TGTGCCAGCAGCTTTGGACAGGGGTTAGGAGAGACCCAGTACTTC
CASSFGQGLGETQYF
>TRBJ1-1|.|.|TRBV4-1
TGCGCCAGCAGCCAAGAGTGGCCCAACCCTGAAGCTTTCTTT
CASSQEWPNPEAFF
>TRBJ2-1|.|TRBD2|TRBV29-1
TGCAGCGTTGGTCTAGCGGGGGGCCGTACTTCCTACAATGAGCAGTTCTTC
CSVGLAGGRTSYNEQFF
>TRBJ1-4|few|.|TRBV7-9
TGTGCCAGCAGCACCTTGACAACTAATGAAAAACTGTTTTTT
CASSTLTTNEKLFF
>TRBJ1-2|.|.|TRBV5-1
TGCGCCAGCAGCTTGGAGCCGGGGGCTAACTATGGCTACACCTTC
CASSLEPGANYGYTF
>TRBJ2-5|few|.|TRBV10-2
TGCGCCAGCAGTGCTTCAGGTTTTCACCAAGAGACCCAGTACTTC
CASSASGFHQETQYF
>TRBJ2-7|.|TRBD2|TRBV12-3/TRBV12-4
TGTGCCAGCAGGGCTAGCGGGACTTACGAGCAGTACTTC
CASRASGTYEQYF
>TRBJ2-1|few|TRBD1|TRBV10-3
TGTGCCATCAGGACCTACGACCTCGGGACAGGGGACAACAATGAGCAGTTCTTC
CAIRTYDLGTGDNNEQFF
>TRBJ2-1|.|.|TRBV10-3
TGTGCCATCAGTGAGTCGATAGATCCTGAGCAGTTCTTC
CAISESIDPEQFF
>TRBJ2-1|.|TRBD2|TRBV15
TGTGCCACCAGCTGTCTAGCGGGGGGCTACAATGAGCAGTTCTTC
CATSCLAGGYNEQFF
>TRBJ2-7|few|TRBD2|TRBV7-2
TGTGCCAGCAGCTTCTCAGGACTAGCATACGAGCAGTACTTC
CASSFSGLAYEQYF
>TRBJ2-1|.|TRBD1|TRBV13
TGTGCCAGCAGCCTCGGACAGGGTGGGATCTACAATGAGCAGTTCTTC
CASSLGQGGIYNEQFF
>TRBJ2-7|.|.|TRBV5-1
TGCGCCAGCAGCTTTGGGCCAGGGGTCAACGAGCAGTACTTC
CASSFGPGVNEQYF
>TRBJ1-5|.|.|TRBV7-8
TGTGCCAGCAGCCCGAGCAGGGTAGGCAATCAGCCCCAGCATTTT
CASSPSRVGNQPQHF
>TRBJ2-6|few|.|TRBV6-4
TGTGCCAGCAGTAGGGAAGGGGACGGTTGGCCTGGGGCCAACGTCCTGACTTTC
CASSREGDGWPGANVLTF
>TRBJ2-7|.|TRBD2|TRBV15
TGTGCCACCAGCAGAGATCTGGTAGCGGGGAACGAGCAGTACTTC
CATSRDLVAGNEQYF